This T cell receptor beta chain originates from a study of T cell responses to AZD1222 COVID-19 vaccine. The table came from immunoSEQ multiplex PCR; TCRdb's copy has only in-frame clones and leaves some out. The table records 150,000 or so clones, roughly nine tenths of them present only once. Worth noting for this clone: The antigen remains undetermined.

CDR1 is GTSNPN and CDR2 is SVGIG in the germline V gene (reference sequence). The germline V and J ends were trimmed by 3 bases and 7 bases, with 13 bases remaining between them. The CDR3 runs 13 residues. Whole-study results and caveats: In the spike-specific TCR repertoire, nearly half reportedly target unmutated variant regions. Clonal diversity was possibly underestimated, and the donors were mostly white British, with more females. Vaccine-associated CD4 TCRs ranged over spike, dominating at 160-218 and 743-854.

The chain links TRBV30 to TRBJ1-3; the D is unclear. This clonotype originated in an adult in good health. Sample: peripheral blood, taken on day 0 of MenACWY control vaccination. CDR3 amino acids: CAWSRSFVNTIYF. For the CDR3, the DNA is TGTGCCTGGAGCAGGTCTTTCGTCAACACCATATATTTT.